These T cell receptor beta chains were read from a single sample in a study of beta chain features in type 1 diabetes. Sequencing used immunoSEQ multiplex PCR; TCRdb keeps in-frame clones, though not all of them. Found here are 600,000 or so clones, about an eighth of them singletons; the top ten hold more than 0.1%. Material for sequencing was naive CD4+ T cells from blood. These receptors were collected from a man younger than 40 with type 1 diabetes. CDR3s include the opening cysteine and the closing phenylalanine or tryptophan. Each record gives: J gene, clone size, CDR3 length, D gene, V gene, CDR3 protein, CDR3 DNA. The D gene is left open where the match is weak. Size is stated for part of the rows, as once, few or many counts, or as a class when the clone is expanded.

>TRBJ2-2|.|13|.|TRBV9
CASSVYVTGELFF
TGTGCCAGCAGCGTATATGTCACCGGGGAGCTGTTTTTT
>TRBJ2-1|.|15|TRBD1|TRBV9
CASSTRGTGGNEQFF
TGTGCCAGCAGCACCCGTGGGACAGGGGGCAATGAGCAGTTCTTC
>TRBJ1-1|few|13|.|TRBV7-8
CASSLRDRSEAFF
TGTGCCAGCAGCTTAAGGGACCGAAGTGAAGCTTTCTTT
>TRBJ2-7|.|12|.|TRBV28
CASSLVGYEQYF
TGTGCCAGCAGTTTAGTGGGCTACGAGCAGTACTTC
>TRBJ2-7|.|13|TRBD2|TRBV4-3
CASSEAGGLEQYF
TGCGCCAGCAGCGAGGCGGGGGGTCTGGAGCAGTACTTC
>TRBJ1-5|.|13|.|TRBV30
CAWSRSGVQPQHF
TGTGCCTGGAGTAGGTCAGGGGTACAGCCCCAGCATTTT
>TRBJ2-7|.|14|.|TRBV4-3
CASSEAVGPYEQYF
TGCGCCAGCAGCGAGGCTGTGGGTCCCTACGAGCAGTACTTC
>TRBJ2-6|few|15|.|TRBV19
CASSAQSSGANVLTF
TGTGCCAGTAGTGCTCAAAGCTCTGGGGCCAACGTCCTGACTTTC
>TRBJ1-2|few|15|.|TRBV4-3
CASSQRPGTNYGYTF
TGCGCCAGCAGCCAGCGGCCAGGGACTAACTATGGCTACACCTTC
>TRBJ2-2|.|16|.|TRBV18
CASSPSEPRASGELFF
TGTGCCAGCTCACCCTCGGAACCCCGGGCTAGCGGGGAGCTGTTTTTT
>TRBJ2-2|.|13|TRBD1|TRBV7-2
CASSVQGAGELFF
TGTGCCAGCAGCGTGCAGGGGGCCGGGGAGCTGTTTTTT
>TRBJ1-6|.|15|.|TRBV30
CAWSAVSSYNSPLHF
TGTGCCTGGAGTGCGGTGAGCTCCTATAATTCACCCCTCCACTTT
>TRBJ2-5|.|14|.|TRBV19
CASSMAWTQETQYF
TGTGCCAGTAGTATGGCCTGGACGCAAGAGACCCAGTACTTC
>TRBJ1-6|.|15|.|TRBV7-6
CASSLLGPPNSPLHF
TGTGCCAGCAGCTTATTAGGGCCTCCTAATTCACCCCTCCACTTT
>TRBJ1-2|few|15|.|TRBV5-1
CASSLDPTGGAGYTF
TGCGCCAGCAGCTTGGACCCAACCGGAGGGGCTGGCTACACCTTC
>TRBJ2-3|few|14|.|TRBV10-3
CAISDWGLTDTQYF
TGTGCCATCAGTGACTGGGGACTCACAGATACGCAGTATTTT
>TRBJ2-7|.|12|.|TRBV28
CASSSQGLEQYF
TGTGCCAGCAGTTCCCAGGGACTCGAGCAGTACTTC
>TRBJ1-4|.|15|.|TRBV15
CATSREKGLDEKLFF
TGTGCCACCAGCAGAGAAAAGGGTCTCGATGAAAAACTGTTTTTT
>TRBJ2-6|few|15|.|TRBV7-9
CASSSQPPGANVLTF
TGTGCCAGCAGCTCTCAACCCCCTGGGGCCAACGTCCTGACTTTC
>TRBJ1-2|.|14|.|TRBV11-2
CASSPSAANYGYTF
TGTGCCAGCAGCCCCTCGGCTGCGAACTATGGCTACACCTTC
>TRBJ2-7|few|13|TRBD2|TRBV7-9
CASTSLAGGEQYF
TGTGCCAGCACCTCCCTAGCGGGGGGCGAGCAGTACTTC
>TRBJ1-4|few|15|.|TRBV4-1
CASSQSSGSNEKLFF
TGCGCCAGCAGCCAATCTTCCGGGAGTAATGAAAAACTGTTTTTT
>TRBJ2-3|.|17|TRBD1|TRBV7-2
CASSFRPGQGGTDTQYF
TGTGCCAGCAGCTTTAGACCCGGACAGGGGGGAACAGATACGCAGTATTTT
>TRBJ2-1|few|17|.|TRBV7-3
CANSFCGGRHPRNEQFF
TGTGCCAACAGCTTTTGCGGGGGCCGCCACCCCCGCAATGAGCAGTTCTTC
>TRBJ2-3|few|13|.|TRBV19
CASADRSTDTQYF
TGTGCCAGTGCAGACAGAAGCACAGATACGCAGTATTTT
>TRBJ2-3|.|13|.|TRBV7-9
CASSPYGSDTQYF
TGTGCCAGCAGCCCCTACGGTTCTGATACGCAGTATTTT
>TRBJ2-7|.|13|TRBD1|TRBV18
CASSPGQDPEQYF
TGTGCCAGCTCACCTGGACAGGATCCCGAACAGTACTTC
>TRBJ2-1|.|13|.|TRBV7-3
CASSPGIYNEQFF
TGTGCCAGCAGCCCAGGGATTTACAATGAGCAGTTCTTC
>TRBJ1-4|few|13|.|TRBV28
CASSASGRGKLFF
TGTGCCAGCAGTGCCTCAGGGAGAGGGAAACTGTTTTTT
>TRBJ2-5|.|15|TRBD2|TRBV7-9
CASSASGGAPETQYF
TGTGCCAGCAGCGCTAGCGGGGGGGCCCCAGAGACCCAGTACTTC
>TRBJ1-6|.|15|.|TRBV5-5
CASSPRGDYNSPLHF
TGTGCCAGCAGCCCTAGGGGGGACTATAATTCACCCCTCCACTTT
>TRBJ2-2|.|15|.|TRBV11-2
CASSLDVGASGELFF
TGTGCCAGCAGCTTAGATGTGGGGGCTTCCGGGGAGCTGTTTTTT
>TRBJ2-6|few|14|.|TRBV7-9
CASSFEGGTNVLTF
TGTGCCAGCAGCTTTGAAGGGGGAACCAACGTCCTGACTTTC
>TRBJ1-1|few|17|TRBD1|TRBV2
CASSRGTGGGMNTEAFF
TGTGCCAGCAGTCGTGGGACAGGGGGCGGTATGAACACTGAAGCTTTCTTT
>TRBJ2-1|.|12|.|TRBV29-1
CSVEEGGSEQFF
TGCAGCGTTGAAGAGGGGGGAAGCGAGCAGTTCTTC
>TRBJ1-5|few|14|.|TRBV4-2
CASSPRTHDQPQHF
TGTGCCAGCAGCCCTAGGACACACGACCAGCCCCAGCATTTT
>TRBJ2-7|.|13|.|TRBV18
CASSPRQSYEQYF
TGTGCCAGCTCACCAAGACAGTCCTACGAGCAGTACTTC
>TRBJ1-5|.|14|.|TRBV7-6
CASSLWYSNQPQHF
TGTGCCAGCAGCTTATGGTATAGCAATCAGCCCCAGCATTTT
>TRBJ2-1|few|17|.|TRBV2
CASSEALVPRGNNEQFF
TGTGCCAGCAGTGAAGCGCTTGTCCCGCGGGGAAACAATGAGCAGTTCTTC
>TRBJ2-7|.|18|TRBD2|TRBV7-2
CASSLLNPGGGLAYEQYF
TGTGCCAGCAGCTTACTCAACCCCGGCGGGGGACTAGCCTACGAGCAGTACTTC
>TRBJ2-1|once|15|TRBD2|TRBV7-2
CASSLGGTSYNEQFF
TGTGCCAGCAGCTTAGGCGGGACTAGTTACAATGAGCAGTTCTTC
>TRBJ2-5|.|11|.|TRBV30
CAWSVGETQYF
TGTGCCTGGAGTGTGGGAGAGACCCAGTACTTC
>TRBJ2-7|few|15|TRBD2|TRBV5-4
CASSPLGTSGGEQYF
TGTGCCAGCAGCCCTCTTGGGACTAGCGGGGGAGAGCAGTACTTC
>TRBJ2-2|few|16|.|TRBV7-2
CASSLAQGPNTGELFF
TGTGCCAGCAGCTTAGCGCAGGGCCCCAACACCGGGGAGCTGTTTTTT
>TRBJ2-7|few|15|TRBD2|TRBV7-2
CASWLRSGGTYEQYF
TGTGCCAGCTGGCTCCGGAGCGGGGGAACCTACGAGCAGTACTTC
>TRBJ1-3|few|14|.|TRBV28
CASSPVDPGNTIYF
TGTGCCAGCAGTCCTGTTGACCCCGGAAACACCATATATTTT
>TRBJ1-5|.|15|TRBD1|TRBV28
CASSPLTGDNQPQHF
TGTGCCAGCAGTCCATTGACAGGGGACAATCAGCCCCAGCATTTT
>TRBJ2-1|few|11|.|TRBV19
CASSTRDEQFF
TGTGCCAGTAGTACTCGGGATGAGCAGTTCTTC
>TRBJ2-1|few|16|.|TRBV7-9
CASSKIGDHINNEQFF
TGTGCCAGCAGCAAGATCGGGGACCACATTAACAATGAGCAGTTCTTC
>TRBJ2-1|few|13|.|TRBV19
CASSIGDYNEQFF
TGTGCCAGTAGTATAGGGGACTACAATGAGCAGTTCTTC
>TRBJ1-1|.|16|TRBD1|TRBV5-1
CASSLRGGLGNTEAFF
TGCGCCAGCAGCTTGAGAGGGGGCTTGGGGAACACTGAAGCTTTCTTT
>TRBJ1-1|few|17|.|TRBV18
CASSPGIGGIMNTEAFF
TGTGCCAGCTCACCAGGGATTGGTGGCATCATGAACACTGAAGCTTTCTTT
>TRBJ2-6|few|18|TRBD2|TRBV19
CASSPSGGGTSGANVLTF
TGTGCCAGTAGCCCCAGTGGGGGGGGAACCTCTGGGGCCAACGTCCTGACTTTC
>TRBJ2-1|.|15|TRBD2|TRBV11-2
CASSFGASGDNEQFF
TGTGCCAGCAGCTTTGGGGCTAGCGGGGACAATGAGCAGTTCTTC
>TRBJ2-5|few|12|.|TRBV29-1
CSVEPSRETQYF
TGCAGCGTTGAACCCTCCCGGGAGACCCAGTACTTC
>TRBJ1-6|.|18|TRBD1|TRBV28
CASSSDRGDSSYNSPLHF
TGTGCCAGCAGTTCCGACAGGGGAGACAGCTCCTATAATTCACCCCTCCACTTT
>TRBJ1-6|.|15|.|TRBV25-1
CASSETSSYNSPLHF
TGTGCCAGCAGTGAGACGAGCTCCTATAATTCACCCCTCCACTTT